This is a list of T cell receptor beta chains from one sample in a study of radiotherapy plus CTLA-4 blockade in lung cancer. Sequencing used immunoSEQ multiplex PCR; TCRdb keeps in-frame clones, though not all of them. The data hold some 50,000 clones, with around four fifths observed a single time. The material sequenced was peripheral blood, taken from a patient treated with radiotherapy plus ipilimumab. These receptors were obtained from a human donor with non-small cell lung cancer who had a partial response to radiotherapy plus ipilimumab. The CDR3 runs from the conserved cysteine through the conserved F or W. A D gene is named only where the DNA matches it firmly. Where a row states a size, it is once, few, many or the class of an expanded clone; other rows omit it.

.,TRBD1,TRBV6-1,CASSQTGGSGYGYTF
once,TRBD2,TRBV19,CASSAGGLGETQYF
.,.,TRBV5-4,CASSLEGPNSYNSPLHF
.,TRBD1,TRBV5-4,CASSLGTGTVYTF
.,TRBD1,TRBV6-6,CASGRTGAGNTIYF
.,.,TRBV4-3,CASSQEAAGLDQPQHF
once,.,TRBV27,CASNRHPNPSYEQYF
.,.,TRBV10-3,CAIRGNNQPQHF
once,TRBD1,TRBV4-3,CASSEGQGAGETQYF
.,TRBD2,TRBV5-4,CASSNLGGLAAYNEQFF
.,TRBD1,TRBV6-1,CASSLDRADEQYF
.,.,TRBV4-3,CASSQLDSRETQYF
.,TRBD2,TRBV11-2,CASSLDGSGGNRQYF
.,TRBD2,TRBV4-2,CASSQGGGLAGIFDEQYF
.,.,TRBV7-8,CASSSLPGETYEQYF
few,.,TRBV5-1,CASSLAGIGGYTF
.,TRBD1,TRBV9,CASSVENRGNTEAFF
.,TRBD1,TRBV2,CASSGTGGNSPLHF
.,TRBD1,TRBV6-5,CASRQGFTDTQYF
few,TRBD1,TRBV19,CASSRGLNTEAFF
.,.,TRBV6-6,CASNQGGADTQYF
.,.,TRBV19,CASSLSTRAFF
.,.,TRBV5-1,CASSLNRVWYGYTF
.,TRBD2,TRBV6-1,CASSEGGGGEQYF
medium-sized,.,TRBV9,CASSVALLGGEQFF
few,TRBD1,TRBV9,CASSVEDRLADTQYF
.,.,TRBV30,CAWSRPGGTDTQYF
.,.,TRBV30,CAWTPGANVLTF
.,TRBD1,TRBV7-8,CASSLILVDRGAQQYF
few,.,TRBV7-9,CASSQDRLAHETQYF
.,TRBD1,TRBV6-6,CASSGKGQGMNTEAFF
.,TRBD2,TRBV27,CASSLAGGPGETQYF
.,.,TRBV28,CASSIGRGNRVIEAFF
.,TRBD1,TRBV7-2,CASSLAGSKGGGGGYTF
.,TRBD2,TRBV28,CASSPTGGIPYNEQFF
once,TRBD1,TRBV30,CAWSKNPGQGAIF
.,.,TRBV7-8,CASSLGGSGQETQYF
.,.,TRBV9,CASSVGGDIAYEQYF
.,TRBD1,TRBV4-1,CASSPRTGGRYEQYF
.,.,TRBV19,CASSGEGGTDTQYF